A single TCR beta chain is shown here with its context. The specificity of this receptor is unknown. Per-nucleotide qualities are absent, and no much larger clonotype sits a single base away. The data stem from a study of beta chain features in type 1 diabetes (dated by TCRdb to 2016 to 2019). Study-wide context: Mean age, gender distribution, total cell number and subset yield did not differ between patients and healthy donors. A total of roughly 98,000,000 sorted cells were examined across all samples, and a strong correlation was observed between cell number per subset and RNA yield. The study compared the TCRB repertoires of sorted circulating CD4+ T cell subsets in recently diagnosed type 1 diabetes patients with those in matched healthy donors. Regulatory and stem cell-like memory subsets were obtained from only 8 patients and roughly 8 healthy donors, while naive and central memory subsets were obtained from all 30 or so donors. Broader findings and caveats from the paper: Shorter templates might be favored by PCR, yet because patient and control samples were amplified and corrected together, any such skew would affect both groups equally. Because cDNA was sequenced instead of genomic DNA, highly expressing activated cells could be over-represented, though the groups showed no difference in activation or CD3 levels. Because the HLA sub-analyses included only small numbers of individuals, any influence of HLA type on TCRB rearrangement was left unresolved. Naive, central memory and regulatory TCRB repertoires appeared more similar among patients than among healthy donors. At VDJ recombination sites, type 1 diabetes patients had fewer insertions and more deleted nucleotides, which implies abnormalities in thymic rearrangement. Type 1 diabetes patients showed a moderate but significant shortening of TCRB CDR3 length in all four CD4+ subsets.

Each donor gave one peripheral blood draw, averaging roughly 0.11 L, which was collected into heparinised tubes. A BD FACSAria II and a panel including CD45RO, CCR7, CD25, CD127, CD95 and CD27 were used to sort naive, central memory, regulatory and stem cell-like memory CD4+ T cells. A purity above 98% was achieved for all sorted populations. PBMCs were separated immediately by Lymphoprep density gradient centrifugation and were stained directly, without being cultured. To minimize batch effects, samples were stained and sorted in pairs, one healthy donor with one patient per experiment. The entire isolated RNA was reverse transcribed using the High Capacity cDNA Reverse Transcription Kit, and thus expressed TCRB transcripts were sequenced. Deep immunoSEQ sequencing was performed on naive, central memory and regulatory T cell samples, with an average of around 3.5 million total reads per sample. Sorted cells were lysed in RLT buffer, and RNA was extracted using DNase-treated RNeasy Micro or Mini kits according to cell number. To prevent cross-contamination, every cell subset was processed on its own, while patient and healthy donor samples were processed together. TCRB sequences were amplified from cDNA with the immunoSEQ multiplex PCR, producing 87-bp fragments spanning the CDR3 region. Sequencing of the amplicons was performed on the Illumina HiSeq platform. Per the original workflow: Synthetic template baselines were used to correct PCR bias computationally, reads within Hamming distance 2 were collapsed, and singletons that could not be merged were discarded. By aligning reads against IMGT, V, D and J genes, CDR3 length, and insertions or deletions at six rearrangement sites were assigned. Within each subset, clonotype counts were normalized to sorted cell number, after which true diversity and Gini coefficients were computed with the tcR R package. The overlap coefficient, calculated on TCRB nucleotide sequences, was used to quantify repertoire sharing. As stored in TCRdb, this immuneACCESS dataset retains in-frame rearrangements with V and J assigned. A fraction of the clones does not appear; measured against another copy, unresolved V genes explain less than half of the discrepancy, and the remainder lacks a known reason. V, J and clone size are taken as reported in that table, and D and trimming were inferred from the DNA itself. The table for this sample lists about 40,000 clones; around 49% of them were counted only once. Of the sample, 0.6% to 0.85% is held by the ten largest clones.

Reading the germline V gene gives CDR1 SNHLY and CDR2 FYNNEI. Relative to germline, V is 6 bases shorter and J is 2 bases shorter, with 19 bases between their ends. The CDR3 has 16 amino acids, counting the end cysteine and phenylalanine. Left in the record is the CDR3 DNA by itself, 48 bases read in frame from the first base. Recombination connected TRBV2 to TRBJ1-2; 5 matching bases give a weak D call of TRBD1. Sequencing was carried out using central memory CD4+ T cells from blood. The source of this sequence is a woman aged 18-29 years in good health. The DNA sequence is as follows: TGTGCCAGCAGGGTACAGGCGATGAATTCAAACTATGGCTACACCTTC. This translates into CASRVQAMNSNYGYTF.